These 4 T cell receptor beta chains share one sample of origin, sequenced in a study of T cells after posttransplantation cyclophosphamide. Method: immunoSEQ multiplex PCR; TCRdb's copy keeps in-frame clones and lacks some. The sample lists around 31,000 clones; around nine tenths were seen once. Cells defined as naive were viable CD3+CD4+ or CD3+CD8+ and CCR7+CD45RA+CD45RO-CD95-CD27+CD28+. Sequenced sample: naive CD4+ T cells sorted from blood. Source of these receptors: a man aged 25-45 years in good health and a related stem cell transplant donor.

The V and J genes are TRBV9 and TRBJ1-2, with D perhaps matching TRBD1 (5 bases). The germline V gene has CDR1 SGDLS and CDR2 YYNGEE. The CDR3 covers 15 residues. V gave up 4 bases and J gave up 0 bases, with 13 bases separating them. The CDR3 bases are TGTGCCAGCAGCCTGGGGGAGGAAGCTAACTATGGCTACACCTTC. The encoded protein is CASSLGEEANYGYTF.

This sequence joins TRBV7-8 and TRBJ2-1; 14 bases line up with TRBD2. Looked up from germline, CDR1 is SGHVS and CDR2 is FQNEAQ. J was trimmed by 9 bases and V by 4 bases; bases with no gene match: 5. This CDR3 spans 15 amino acids. The CDR3 DNA sequence: TGTGCCAGCAGCTCGACTAGCGGGGGGGCTACTGAGCAGTTCTTC. Protein: CASSSTSGGATEQFF.

This CDR3 reads CASSATRDRSFQPQHF. DNA for the CDR3: TGTGCCAGCAGCGCCACCCGGGACAGGTCTTTTCAGCCCCAGCATTTT. The chain links TRBV5-6 to TRBJ1-5; the match to TRBD1 covers 8 bases. This CDR3 contains 16 residues. V shed 4 bases, J shed 6 bases, and the junction held 12 bases outside the gene matches. The germline V gene encodes CDR1 SGHDT and CDR2 YYEEEE.

The chain recombines TRBV5-4 with TRBJ1-2, with 8 positions matching TRBD1. V was clipped by 4 bases and J by 4 bases; unmatched bases: 6. Germline V CDR1 and CDR2: SGHNT, YYREEE (reference sequence). The CDR3 spans 14 residues. The CDR3 DNA is TGTGCCAGCAGCCCGGGACAGGCGGGCTATGGCTACACCTTC. The encoded protein is CASSPGQAGYGYTF.